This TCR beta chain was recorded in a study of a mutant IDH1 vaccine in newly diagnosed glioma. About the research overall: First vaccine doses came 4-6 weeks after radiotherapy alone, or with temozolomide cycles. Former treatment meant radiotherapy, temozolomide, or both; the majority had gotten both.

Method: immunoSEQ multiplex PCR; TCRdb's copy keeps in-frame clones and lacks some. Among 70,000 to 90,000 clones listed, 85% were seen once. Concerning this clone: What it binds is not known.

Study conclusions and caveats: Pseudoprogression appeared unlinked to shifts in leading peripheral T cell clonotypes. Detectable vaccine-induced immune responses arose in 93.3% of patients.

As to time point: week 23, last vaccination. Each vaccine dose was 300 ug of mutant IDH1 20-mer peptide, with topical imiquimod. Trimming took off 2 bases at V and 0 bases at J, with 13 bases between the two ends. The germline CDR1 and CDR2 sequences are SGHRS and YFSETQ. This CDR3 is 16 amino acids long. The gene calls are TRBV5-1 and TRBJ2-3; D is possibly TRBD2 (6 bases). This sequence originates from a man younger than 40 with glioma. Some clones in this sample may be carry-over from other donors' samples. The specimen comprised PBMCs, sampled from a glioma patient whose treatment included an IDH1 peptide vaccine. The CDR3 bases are TGCGCCAGCAGCTTCCGGGACTCCGGGAGCACAGATACGCAGTATTTT. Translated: CASSFRDSGSTDTQYF.